The TCR beta chain described here comes from a study of monozygotic twins with inflammatory bowel disease. Study-wide findings and caveats: With others, IBD patients shared fewer clonotypes than healthy twins did, especially with disease activity.

The study subjected TCRalpha and TCRbeta cDNA to two nested PCRs of around 15 and 9 cycles. Reprocessing the 5' RACE reads, TCRdb reports a single entry for every CDR3 protein and omits DNA. This sample's table has more than 300,000 distinct CDR3 sequences. Germline V gene data show CDR1 as SGHRS and CDR2 as YFSETQ. The CDR3 runs to 15 residues. Blood samples of 2 to 3 ml were drawn from every donor. With respect to this clonotype: Its specificity is not known.

The sequence was obtained from a human donor with ulcerative colitis or Crohn's disease, or a healthy co-twin of an affected twin (not recorded which). The sample was blood. The gene calls are TRBV5-1 and TRBJ2-6. This CDR3 reads CASSTGLSGANVLTF.